This TCR beta chain was identified during a study of T cell responses to AZD1222 COVID-19 vaccine. Overall study results and limits: Elevations in Spike-specific TCR breadth and depth followed administration of two AZD1222 doses.

Sequenced by immunoSEQ multiplex PCR; TCRdb stores in-frame clones only, minus some. The table lists 130,000 or so clones, 85% to 90% of them singletons. With respect to this clone: What it binds is unknown.

The CDR3 has 13 residues. The V end was cut by 3 bases, the J end by 8 bases, with 11 bases between. In germline, CDR1 is SSHAT, CDR2 FNYEAQ (reference sequence). The rearrangement links TRBV7-7 to TRBJ2-1; no definite D call. Sequencing was performed on peripheral blood, taken on day 0 of AZD1222 vaccination. This clonotype was obtained from an adult in good health. CDR3 amino acids: CASSLSQAHEQFF. CDR3 coding DNA: TGTGCCAGCAGCTTGAGTCAAGCGCATGAGCAGTTCTTC.